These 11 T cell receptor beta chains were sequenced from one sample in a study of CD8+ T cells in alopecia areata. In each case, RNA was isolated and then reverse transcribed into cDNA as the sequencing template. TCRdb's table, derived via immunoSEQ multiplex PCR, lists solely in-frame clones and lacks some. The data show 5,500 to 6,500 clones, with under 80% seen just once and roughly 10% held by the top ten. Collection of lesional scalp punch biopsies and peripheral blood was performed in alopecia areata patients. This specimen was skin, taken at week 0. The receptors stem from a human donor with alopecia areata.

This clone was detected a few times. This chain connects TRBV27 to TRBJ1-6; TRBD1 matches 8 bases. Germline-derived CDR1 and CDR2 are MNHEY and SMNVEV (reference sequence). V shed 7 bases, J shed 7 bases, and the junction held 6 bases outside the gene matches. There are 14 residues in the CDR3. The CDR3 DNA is TGTGCCAGCAATAGACAGGGGCCGAATTCACCCCTCCACTTT. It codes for CASNRQGPNSPLHF.

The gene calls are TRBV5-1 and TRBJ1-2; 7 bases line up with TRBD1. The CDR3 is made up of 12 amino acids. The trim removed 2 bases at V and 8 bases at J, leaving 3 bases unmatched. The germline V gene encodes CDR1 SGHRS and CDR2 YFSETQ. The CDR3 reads CASSLMTGGYTF. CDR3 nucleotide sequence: TGCGCCAGCAGCTTAATGACAGGGGGCTACACCTTC. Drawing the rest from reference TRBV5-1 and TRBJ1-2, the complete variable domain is KAGVTQTPRYLIKTRGQQVTLSCSPISGHRSVSWYQQTPGQGLQFLFEYFSETQRNKGNFPGRFSGRQFSNSRSEMNVSTLELGDSALYLCASSLMTGGYTFGSGTRLTVV.

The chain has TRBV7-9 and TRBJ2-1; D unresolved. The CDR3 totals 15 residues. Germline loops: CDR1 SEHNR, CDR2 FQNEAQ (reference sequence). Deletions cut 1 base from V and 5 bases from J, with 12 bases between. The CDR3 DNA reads TGTGCCAGCAGCTTAGATCTTGGACGAAACAATGAGCAGTTCTTC. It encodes CASSLDLGRNNEQFF.

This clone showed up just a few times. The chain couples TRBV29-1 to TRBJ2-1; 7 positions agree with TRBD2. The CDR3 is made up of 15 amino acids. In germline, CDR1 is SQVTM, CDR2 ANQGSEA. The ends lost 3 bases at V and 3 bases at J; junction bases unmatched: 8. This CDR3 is CSVEGGGTNYNEQFF. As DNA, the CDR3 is TGCAGCGTTGAGGGCGGGGGAACAAACTACAATGAGCAGTTCTTC.

Here the CDR3 DNA reads TGCGCCAGCAGTCAAAACCGGGACAGGACCTACGAGCAGTACTTC. It specifies CASSQNRDRTYEQYF. V gene TRBV23-1 combines with J gene TRBJ2-7, with TRBD1 matching 8 bases. TRBV23-1 has ORF status, its function being uncertain. This CDR3 has 15 residues. V was clipped by 2 bases and J by 2 bases; unmatched bases: 5.

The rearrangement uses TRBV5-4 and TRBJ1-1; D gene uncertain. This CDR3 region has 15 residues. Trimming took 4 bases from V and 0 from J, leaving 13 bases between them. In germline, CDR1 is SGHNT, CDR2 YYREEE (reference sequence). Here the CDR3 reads CASSTDSSVNTEAFF. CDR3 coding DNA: TGTGCCAGCAGCACGGACTCATCAGTGAACACTGAAGCTTTCTTT.

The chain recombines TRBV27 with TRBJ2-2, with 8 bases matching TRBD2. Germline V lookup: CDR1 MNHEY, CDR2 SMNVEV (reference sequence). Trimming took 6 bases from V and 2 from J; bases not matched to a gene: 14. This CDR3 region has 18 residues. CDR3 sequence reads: CASSPGLEFRANTGELFF. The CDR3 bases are TGTGCCAGCAGCCCGGGACTAGAATTTAGAGCTAACACCGGGGAGCTGTTTTTT.

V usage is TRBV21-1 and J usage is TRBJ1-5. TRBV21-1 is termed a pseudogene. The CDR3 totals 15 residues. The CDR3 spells CASSKGALGNQPQHF. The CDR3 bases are TGTGCCAGCAGCAAAGGTGCATTGGGCAATCAGCCCCAGCATTTT.

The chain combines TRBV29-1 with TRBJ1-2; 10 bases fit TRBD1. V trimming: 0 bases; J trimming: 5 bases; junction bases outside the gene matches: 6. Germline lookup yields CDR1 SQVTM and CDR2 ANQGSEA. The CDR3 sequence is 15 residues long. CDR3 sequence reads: CSVEELSDRGYGYTF. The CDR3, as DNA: TGCAGCGTTGAAGAGCTGTCGGACAGGGGGTATGGCTACACCTTC.

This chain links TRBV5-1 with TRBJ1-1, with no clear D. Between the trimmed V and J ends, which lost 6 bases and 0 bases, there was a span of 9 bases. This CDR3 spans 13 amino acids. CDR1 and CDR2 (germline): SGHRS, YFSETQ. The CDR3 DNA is TGCGCCAGCAAGGTACACCTGAACACTGAAGCTTTCTTT. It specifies CASKVHLNTEAFF.

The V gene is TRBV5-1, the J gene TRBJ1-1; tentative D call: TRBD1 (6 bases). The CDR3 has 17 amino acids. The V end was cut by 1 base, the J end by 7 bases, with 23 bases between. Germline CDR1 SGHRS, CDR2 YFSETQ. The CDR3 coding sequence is TGCGCCAGCAGCTTGATACCCAGGGAGGACAGAGGAAATGAAGCTTTCTTT. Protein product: CASSLIPREDRGNEAFF.